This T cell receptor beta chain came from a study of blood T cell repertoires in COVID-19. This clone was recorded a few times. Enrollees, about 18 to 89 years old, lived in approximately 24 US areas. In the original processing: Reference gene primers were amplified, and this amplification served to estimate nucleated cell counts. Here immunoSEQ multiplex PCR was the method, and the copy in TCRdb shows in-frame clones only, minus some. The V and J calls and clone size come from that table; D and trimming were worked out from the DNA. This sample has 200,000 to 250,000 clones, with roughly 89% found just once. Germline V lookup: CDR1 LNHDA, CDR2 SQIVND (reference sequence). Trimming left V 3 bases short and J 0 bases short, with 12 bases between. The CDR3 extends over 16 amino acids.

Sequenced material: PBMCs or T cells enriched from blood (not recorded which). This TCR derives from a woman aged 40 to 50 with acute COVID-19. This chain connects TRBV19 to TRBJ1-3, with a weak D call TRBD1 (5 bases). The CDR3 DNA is TGTGCCAGTAGTATGTCCAGGGACTACTCTGGAAACACCATATATTTT. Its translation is CASSMSRDYSGNTIYF.